This T cell receptor beta chain was sequenced in a study of CD8 T cells in ankylosing spondylitis. Study findings and constraints: Reportedly, matched ankylosing spondylitis synovial fluid was significantly enriched for disease-linked clones.

CDR1 is SEHNR, CDR2 FQNEAQ, per germline (reference sequence). The CDR3 length is 16 residues. After removal of 3 bases from V and 4 bases from J, the junction contained 9 bases not matched to a gene. TCRdb itself ran the 5' RACE reads through MiXCR, one entry per CDR3 protein. The sample carries just over 300,000 distinct CDR3 sequences, under 25% recorded once. In regard to this clonotype: The antigen remains undetermined.

The receptor was derived from a female donor with ankylosing spondylitis or in good health (not recorded which). The J gene is TRBJ2-1, the V gene TRBV7-9; 7 bases are a match to TRBD2. Source material: blood, either unsorted or a sorted T cell fraction (not recorded which). CDR3 DNA: TGTGCCAGCAGCTTGGTTCTCGGGAGGCCTTACAATGAGCAGTTCTTC. Translating gives CASSLVLGRPYNEQFF.